A selection of T cell receptor beta chains follows, all from one sample in a study of radiotherapy plus CTLA-4 blockade in lung cancer. Some clones are missing from TCRdb's copy, which holds only in-frame ones; the method was immunoSEQ multiplex PCR. The sample includes more than 90,000 clones, 81% of them seen just once. Sequenced here: peripheral blood, sampled from a patient treated with radiotherapy plus ipilimumab. Every receptor here comes from a human donor with non-small cell lung cancer that progressed on radiotherapy plus ipilimumab. Some clones in this sample may be carry-over from other donors' samples. The CDR3 runs from the conserved cysteine through the conserved F or W. A D gene is named only where the DNA matches it firmly. Not every row has a clone size; where given, it reads once, few, many or a size class.

len,j_gene,abundance,v_gene,d_gene,CDR3nt,CDR3aa
13,TRBJ1-1,few,TRBV5-1,.,TGCGCCAGCAGCCTACAGCCGAACACTGAAGCTTTCTTT,CASSLQPNTEAFF
16,TRBJ1-1,.,TRBV15,TRBD1,TGTGCCACCAGCAGAGATCTCTATTCAGGGGGCTCTGAAGCTTTCTTT,CATSRDLYSGGSEAFF
16,TRBJ2-2,.,TRBV29-1,TRBD2,TGCAGCGTTGGGCTATTTAGCGGGGGGACGACCGGGGAGCTGTTTTTT,CSVGLFSGGTTGELFF
14,TRBJ1-2,once,TRBV7-2,.,TGTGCCAGCAGCTTACTTACAGCAGACTATGGCTACACCTTC,CASSLLTADYGYTF
14,TRBJ1-6,few,TRBV10-2,.,TGCGCCAGCAGTGAGAGGGGGACTAATTCACCCCTCCACTTT,CASSERGTNSPLHF
14,TRBJ1-2,.,TRBV5-1,.,TGCGCCAGCAGCCCAGCGGGGACGCAATATGGCTACACCTTC,CASSPAGTQYGYTF
13,TRBJ2-5,.,TRBV7-3,.,TGTGCCAGCAGCTCCACTGGGGGCGGGACCCAGTACTTC,CASSSTGGGTQYF
13,TRBJ1-1,.,TRBV19,.,TGTGCCAGTAGGGGACGGTTGAACACTGAAGCTTTCTTT,CASRGRLNTEAFF
13,TRBJ1-2,many,TRBV7-8,.,TGTGCCAGCAGTGGGGAGGGATGGTATGGCTACACCTTC,CASSGEGWYGYTF
14,TRBJ1-1,.,TRBV7-3,.,TGTGCCAGCAGCCCTCACGGACTGAACACTGAAGCTTTCTTT,CASSPHGLNTEAFF
15,TRBJ2-7,.,TRBV11-1,TRBD1,TGTGCCAGCAGCACTATCCGGGACAGGGTTGACGAGCAGTACTTC,CASSTIRDRVDEQYF
14,TRBJ1-2,.,TRBV10-3,TRBD1,TGTGCCATCAGTGAGTCGACAGGGAACTATGGCTACACCTTC,CAISESTGNYGYTF
15,TRBJ1-2,.,TRBV5-4,.,TGTGCCAGCAGCTTGGATGCAGAAACCTACCATGGCTACACCTTC,CASSLDAETYHGYTF
15,TRBJ1-1,.,TRBV7-2,.,TGTGCCAGCAGCTTACTAGGGGCGGGGAACACTGAAGCTTTCTTT,CASSLLGAGNTEAFF
13,TRBJ1-4,.,TRBV6-5,TRBD1,TGTGCCAGCCGACAGGGAAGCAATGAAAAACTGTTTTTT,CASRQGSNEKLFF
14,TRBJ1-1,.,TRBV7-9,.,TGTGCCAGCAGCTTGAAGGGAATGAACACTGAAGCTTTCTTT,CASSLKGMNTEAFF
16,TRBJ2-3,few,TRBV6-1,.,TGTGCCAGCAGTGAACATCGGGGGTCAGACACAGATACGCAGTATTTT,CASSEHRGSDTDTQYF
15,TRBJ1-4,.,TRBV5-4,TRBD1,TGTGCCAGCAGCTTGAGGGGACAGGGGAACGAAAAACTGTTTTTT,CASSLRGQGNEKLFF
12,TRBJ2-5,.,TRBV18,.,TGTGCCAGCTCACCGTACCAAGAGACCCAGTACTTC,CASSPYQETQYF
14,TRBJ1-4,.,TRBV6-6,TRBD1,TGTGCCAGCAGCCTCGGACAGGGTGGTGAAAAACTGTTTTTT,CASSLGQGGEKLFF
14,TRBJ1-2,.,TRBV9,.,TGTGCCAGCAGCGTAGGGGAAGGAGCCTATGGCTACACCTTC,CASSVGEGAYGYTF
18,TRBJ1-5,.,TRBV21-1,.,TGTGCCAGCAGCAAATTCCGGATTGAGCAACATAGCAATCAGCCCCAGCATTTT,CASSKFRIEQHSNQPQHF
12,TRBJ1-1,.,TRBV19,.,TGTGCCAGTAGTCCGGGTAGTACTGAAGCTTTCTTT,CASSPGSTEAFF
18,TRBJ2-5,.,TRBV5-1,TRBD1,TGCGCCAGCAGCTTTTTAGGTGGGACAGGGGTGATGCAAGAGACCCAGTACTTC,CASSFLGGTGVMQETQYF
15,TRBJ2-7,.,TRBV6-1,TRBD2,TGTGCCAGCAGTGTTAGCGGGGGGCAAACCTACGAGCAGTACTTC,CASSVSGGQTYEQYF
14,TRBJ1-2,.,TRBV15,TRBD1,TGTGCCACCAGCAGAGGTCAGGGGGCCTATGGCTACACCTTC,CATSRGQGAYGYTF
16,TRBJ2-5,.,TRBV5-1,TRBD2,TGCGCCAGCAGCTCAGGACTAGCGGGGGGGCCAGAGACCCAGTACTTC,CASSSGLAGGPETQYF
17,TRBJ2-5,.,TRBV2,TRBD1,TGTGCCAGCAGTGTACGGCCAGGGACAGGAACAGAAGAGACCCAGTACTTC,CASSVRPGTGTEETQYF